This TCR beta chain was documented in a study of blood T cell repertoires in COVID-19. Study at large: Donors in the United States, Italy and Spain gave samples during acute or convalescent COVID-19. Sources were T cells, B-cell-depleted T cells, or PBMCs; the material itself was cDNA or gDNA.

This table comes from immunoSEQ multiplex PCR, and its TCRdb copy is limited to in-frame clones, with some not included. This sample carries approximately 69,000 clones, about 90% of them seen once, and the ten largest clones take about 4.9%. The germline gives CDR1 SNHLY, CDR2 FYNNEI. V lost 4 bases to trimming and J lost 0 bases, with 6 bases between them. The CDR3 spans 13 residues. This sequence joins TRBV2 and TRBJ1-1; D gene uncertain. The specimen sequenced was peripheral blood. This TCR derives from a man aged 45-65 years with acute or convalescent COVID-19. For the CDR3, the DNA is TGTGCCAGCAGTGGGCAGTTGAACACTGAAGCTTTCTTT. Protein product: CASSGQLNTEAFF.